The clone carrying this TCR beta chain was seen once. Its target is not known. Collection occurred without any documented infections or immune events in donors. This sample stems from a study of identifying expanded T cells in peripheral blood. Clones were sequenced by immunoSEQ multiplex PCR, and TCRdb holds only the in-frame ones, with some missing. This table has about 78,000 clones, around 90% appearing once. Germline-derived CDR1 and CDR2 are MNHEY and SVGAGI. This CDR3 contains 13 residues. Trimming cost V 0 bases and J 4 bases, with 7 bases left between them. Study-level points and caveats: Clone count variance between approximately 2-week samples rose with total template count. Differentially abundant clones: around 1.1 between replicates, 15 to 17 at approximately 14 days, less than 20 at four.

The source is a person aged 18 to 75 in good health. The sequenced sample consisted of blood. J is TRBJ2-7 and V is TRBV6-5; D gene ambiguous. In DNA, the CDR3 is TGTGCCAGCAGTTACTCCCGGTGGTACGAGCAGTACTTC. It yields the protein CASSYSRWYEQYF.